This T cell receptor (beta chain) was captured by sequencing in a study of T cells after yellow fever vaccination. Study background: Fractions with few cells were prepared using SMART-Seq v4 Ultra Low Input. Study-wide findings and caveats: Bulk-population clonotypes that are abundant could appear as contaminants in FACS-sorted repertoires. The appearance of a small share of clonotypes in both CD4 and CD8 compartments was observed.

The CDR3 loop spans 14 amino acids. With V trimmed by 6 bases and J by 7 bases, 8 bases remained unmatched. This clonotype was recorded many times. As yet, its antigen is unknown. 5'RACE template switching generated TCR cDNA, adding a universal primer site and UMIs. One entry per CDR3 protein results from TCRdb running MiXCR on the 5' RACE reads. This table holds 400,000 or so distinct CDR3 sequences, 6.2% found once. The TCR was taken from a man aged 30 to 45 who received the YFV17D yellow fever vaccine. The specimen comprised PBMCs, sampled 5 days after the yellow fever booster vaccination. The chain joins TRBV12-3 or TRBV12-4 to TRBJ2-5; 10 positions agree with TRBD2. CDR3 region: CASRPASGSGTQYF. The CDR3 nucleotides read TGTGCCAGCAGACCCGCTAGCGGGAGTGGGACCCAGTACTTC.